The T cell receptor (beta chain) under discussion was sequenced for a study of T cell repertoires in cytomegalovirus infection. About the research overall: It can be stated that public TCR beta signatures indicated CMV infection as well as a matching HLA type. Regarding the study as a whole: Within the response measured ex vivo, HLA-C-restricted CMV-specific TCR beta clonotypes were dominant. Cumulative frequency (of public TCR beta family members) identified carriers of CMV plus the relevant HLA.

Via MiXCR, TCRdb re-called the reads, giving one row per CDR3 protein. Of fewer than 350,000 distinct CDR3 sequences in the sample, 15% to 20% are singletons; the top ten hold around 12%. This clonotype has a count of ten or more. Its antigen is unidentified. The length of the CDR3 is 14 residues. Trimming cost V 6 bases and J 3 bases; bases outside gene matches: 6. Germline V gene sequence: CDR1 SGHTA, CDR2 FQGNSA. The sequence was obtained from a human donor in good health (CMV status not recorded). Some clones in this sample may be carry-over from other donors' samples. This chain uses TRBV7-2 with TRBJ1-2; 8 positions match TRBD1. Sequenced input: PBMCs. CDR3 nucleotides: TGTGCCAGCAGGCGGACAGGGTCGGACTATGGCTACACCTTC. Protein: CASRRTGSDYGYTF.